This T cell receptor beta chain was profiled in a study of cytomegalovirus exposure and HLA in healthy donors. Study-wide findings and caveats: The listing of approximately 160 TCR beta chains classed them as cytomegalovirus-associated. The classifier, whose performance was assessed in both the original and validation cohorts, reportedly diagnosed cytomegalovirus status with high specificity and sensitivity.

The germline CDR1 and CDR2 sequences are SQVTM and ANQGSEA. The CDR3 consists of 15 residues. The V and J ends lost 3 bases and 2 bases, in that order; junction bases with no gene match: 8. About this clone itself: Its antigen is undetermined.

From the roughly 120-subject validation cohort, which was separate from the approximately 720-subject first cohort, the donors were drawn. Clones were sequenced by immunoSEQ multiplex PCR, and TCRdb holds only the in-frame ones, with some missing. Found here are 160,000 or so clones, 84% of them singletons; the top ten hold around 9.6%. The chain joins TRBV29-1 to TRBJ2-7; TRBD1 aligns across 9 bases. The clonotype originates from a man aged 25 to 40 in good health and CMV-seropositive. The material sequenced was PBMCs. CDR3 in DNA: TGCAGCGTTGAGGGAGCGGACAGGGGCCCCTACGAGCAGTACTTC. Protein product: CSVEGADRGPYEQYF.